This T cell receptor beta chain originates from a study of low-dose radiotherapy and immunotherapy resistance in tumors. Covering alpha and beta chains, TRAV- and TRBV-specific primers were used for the first-strand cDNA. A constant-region primer paired with the V-primer adapter amplified TCRs over roughly 18 PCR cycles. TCRdb analysed the reads with MiXCR anew, one entry per CDR3 protein. Among about 30,000 distinct CDR3 sequences listed, under 55% were seen once. Time point specified: after trial treatment. As to treatment: LDRT plus nivolumab, ipilimumab, low-dose cyclophosphamide and aspirin (RACIN trial). The clonotype comes from a male donor with gallbladder cancer. The sequencing used PBMCs, collected after low-dose radiotherapy plus immunotherapy.

The DNA of the CDR3 is TGTGCCATCAGTGAGTTAGGGGTGGACACTGAAGCTTTCTTT. Translated, it gives CAISELGVDTEAFF. The rearrangement joins TRBV10-3 to TRBJ1-1; D is possibly TRBD1 (5 bases). V was clipped by 1 base and J by 3 bases, with 9 bases between them. The CDR3 extends over 14 amino acids. From germline, CDR1 is ENHRY and CDR2 SYGVKD.